The 6 T cell receptor beta chains listed next were all sequenced from one sample in a study of blood T cell repertoires in COVID-19. The method was immunoSEQ multiplex PCR; TCRdb's version includes in-frame clones alone and lacks a portion of them. Here the sample spans tens of thousands of clones, approximately 91% being singletons. Material: peripheral blood. Source of these receptors: a human donor in a cohort sampled during active COVID-19.

The chain carries TRBV25-1 and TRBJ1-2; D remains ambiguous. The CDR3 contains 13 residues. With 3 bases removed from V and 4 bases from J, the gap between germline ends came to 9 bases. Germline V CDR1 and CDR2: MGHDK, SYGVNS. CDR3 protein: CASSEPGVYGYTF. The CDR3 region has the DNA TGTGCCAGCAGTGAGCCGGGTGTCTATGGCTACACCTTC.

V gene TRBV2 combines with J gene TRBJ2-1; 8 bases match TRBD1. V dropped 8 bases and J dropped 8; count of bases not matched to a gene: 8. CDR3 length: 13 residues. Germline-derived CDR1 and CDR2 are SNHLY and FYNNEI. The CDR3 protein is CASPGTGGYEQFF. CDR3 DNA: TGTGCCAGCCCCGGGACAGGTGGATATGAGCAGTTCTTC.

A remark on this clone: The same CDR3 arises from other DNA sequences in this sample as well. The chain joins TRBV9 to TRBJ1-1; D gene uncertain. The CDR3 extends over 13 amino acids. Germline assignment: CDR1 SGDLS and CDR2 YYNGEE. V was clipped by 0 bases and J by 0 bases, with 3 bases between them. Here the CDR3 DNA reads TGTGCCAGCAGCGTAGCCGTGAACACTGAAGCTTTCTTT. This gives the protein CASSVAVNTEAFF.

This chain connects TRBV28 to TRBJ2-1; 7 bases agree with TRBD2. The CDR3 length is 15 residues. Germline CDR1 and CDR2: MDHEN and SYDVKM. V was clipped by 6 bases and J by 10 bases; unmatched bases: 15. CDR3 in DNA: TGTGCCAGCAGCACAGCGGGAACTCTAATGAGGGAGCAGTTCTTC. Protein product: CASSTAGTLMREQFF.

V and J are TRBV5-1 and TRBJ2-1; D is undetermined. The V gene's germline CDR1 is SGHRS and CDR2 YFSETQ. The CDR3 has 12 amino acids. V was trimmed by 0 bases and J by 8 bases, leaving 6 bases between them. The chain's CDR3 is CASSLALYEQFF. The CDR3 nucleotides are TGCGCCAGCAGCTTGGCCTTGTATGAGCAGTTCTTC. Together with reference TRBV5-1 and TRBJ2-1, the CDR3 gives the full variable domain: KAGVTQTPRYLIKTRGQQVTLSCSPISGHRSVSWYQQTPGQGLQFLFEYFSETQRNKGNFPGRFSGRQFSNSRSEMNVSTLELGDSALYLCASSLALYEQFFGPGTRLTVL.

The chain carries TRBV24-1 and TRBJ2-3; 8 nucleotides line up with TRBD1. This CDR3 comprises 15 residues. Germline-derived CDR1 and CDR2 are KGHDR and SFDVKD. The V gene end was trimmed by 4 bases and the J gene end by 3 bases; junction bases not matched to a gene: 5. The CDR3 loop reads CATSDWDRTTDTQYF. The CDR3 bases are TGTGCCACCAGTGACTGGGACAGGACTACAGATACGCAGTATTTT.